This T cell receptor (beta chain) was found in a study of T cells after yellow fever vaccination. Whole-study context: Fractions low in cell number were prepared with SMART-Seq v4 Ultra Low Input.

Production of TCR cDNA was by 5'RACE template switching, which also added a universal primer site and UMIs. TCRdb reprocessed the 5' RACE reads with MiXCR, giving one entry per CDR3 protein. The repertoire holds under 300,000 distinct CDR3 sequences, with under 15% as singletons. Study results and caveats: After the booster, about 95% of CD4 and around nine tenths of CD8 primary-response clones were re-detected.

Turning to this clonotype: What it binds is not known.

The sample here was CD4+ T cells sorted from PBMCs, taken 45 days after the yellow fever booster vaccination. The clonotype comes from a man aged 30-40 years who received the YFV17D yellow fever vaccine.

The CDR3 protein is CASRSWGFSTDTQYF. CDR3 sequence (DNA): TGTGCCAGCAGGTCCTGGGGTTTCTCCACAGATACGCAGTATTTT. The chain uses TRBV27 and TRBJ2-3; no reliable D call. CDR3 length: 15 residues. V was clipped by 6 bases and J by 2 bases, with 15 bases between them. The V gene's germline CDR1 is MNHEY and CDR2 SMNVEV (reference sequence).